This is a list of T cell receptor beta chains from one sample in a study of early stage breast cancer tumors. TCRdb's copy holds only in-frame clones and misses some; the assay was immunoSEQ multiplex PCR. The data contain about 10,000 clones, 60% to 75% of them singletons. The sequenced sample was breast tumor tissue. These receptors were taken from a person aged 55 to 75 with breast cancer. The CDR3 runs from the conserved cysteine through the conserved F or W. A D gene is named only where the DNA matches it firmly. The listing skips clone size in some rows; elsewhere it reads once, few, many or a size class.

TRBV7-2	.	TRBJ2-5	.	CASSPTRGTQYF	TGTGCCAGCAGCCCAACCCGCGGGACCCAGTACTTC
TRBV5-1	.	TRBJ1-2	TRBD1	CASSSDGVTGGGRGYTF	TGCGCCAGCAGCTCGGATGGTGTGACAGGGGGCGGGCGTGGCTACACCTTC
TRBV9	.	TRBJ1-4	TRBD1	CASSVGQGGEKLFF	TGTGCCAGCAGCGTAGGACAGGGAGGAGAAAAACTGTTTTTT
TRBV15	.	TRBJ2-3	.	CATSRVGDSTDTQYF	TGTGCCACCAGCAGAGTGGGGGATAGCACAGATACGCAGTATTTT
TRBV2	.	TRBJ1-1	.	CASESLGAEAFF	TGTGCCAGCGAAAGCCTTGGGGCTGAAGCTTTCTTT
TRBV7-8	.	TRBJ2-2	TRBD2	CASSLWGAGGVTGELFF	TGTGCCAGCAGCTTATGGGGAGCGGGGGGGGTCACCGGGGAGCTGTTTTTT
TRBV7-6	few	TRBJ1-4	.	CASSFRTNEKLFF	TGTGCCAGCAGCTTTCGGACTAATGAAAAACTGTTTTTT
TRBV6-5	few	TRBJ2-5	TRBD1	CASGRGQETQYF	TGTGCCAGCGGCAGGGGGCAGGAGACCCAGTACTTC
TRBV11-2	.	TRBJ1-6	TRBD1	CASSLEGRGPNSPLHF	TGTGCCAGCAGCTTAGAAGGCAGGGGGCCGAATTCACCCCTCCACTTT
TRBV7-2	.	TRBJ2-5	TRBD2	CASSRTSGGVRETQYF	TGTGCCAGCAGTCGAACTAGCGGGGGGGTTCGGGAGACCCAGTACTTC
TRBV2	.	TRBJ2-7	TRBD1	CASRDPGQGDF	TGTGCCAGCAGGGATCCGGGACAGGGTGACTTC
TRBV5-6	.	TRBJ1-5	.	CASSLSAGQNQPQHF	TGTGCCAGCAGCTTGTCGGCAGGACAGAATCAGCCCCAGCATTTT
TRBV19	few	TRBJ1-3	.	CASSIRGAGNTIYF	TGTGCCAGTAGTATTCGGGGGGCTGGAAACACCATATATTTT
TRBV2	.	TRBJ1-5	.	CASSVVGGFGQPQHF	TGTGCCAGCAGTGTGGTAGGGGGTTTCGGTCAGCCCCAGCATTTT
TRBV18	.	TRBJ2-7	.	CASSPTGTYSYEQYF	TGTGCCAGCTCACCCACCGGGACTTACTCCTACGAGCAGTACTTC
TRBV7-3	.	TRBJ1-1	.	CASSAHGVGTEAFF	TGTGCCAGCAGCGCCCACGGGGTAGGGACTGAAGCTTTCTTT
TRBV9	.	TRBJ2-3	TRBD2	CASSAPRSGSSDTQYF	TGTGCCAGCAGCGCCCCCCGCAGCGGGAGTTCAGATACGCAGTATTTT
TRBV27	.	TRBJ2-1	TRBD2	CASSQRLAVTYNEQFF	TGTGCCAGCAGTCAGCGACTAGCGGTCACCTACAATGAGCAGTTCTTC
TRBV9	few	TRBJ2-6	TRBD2	CASSRTSGRSSGANVLTF	TGTGCCAGCAGCCGGACTAGCGGGAGAAGCTCTGGGGCCAACGTCCTGACTTTC
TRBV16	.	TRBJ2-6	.	CASSQDQGGRANVLTF	TGTGCCAGCAGCCAGGACCAGGGGGGTCGAGCCAACGTCCTGACTTTC
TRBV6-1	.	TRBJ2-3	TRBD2	CASSEDGAGGTDTQYF	TGTGCCAGCAGTGAAGACGGAGCGGGAGGGACAGATACGCAGTATTTT
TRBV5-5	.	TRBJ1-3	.	CASSLGAGGDSGNTIYF	TGTGCCAGCAGCTTGGGGGCCGGGGGAGACTCTGGAAACACCATATATTTT
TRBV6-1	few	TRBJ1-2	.	CASSVRDNLANTF	TGTGCCAGCAGTGTCCGGGACAACCTCGCGAACACCTTC
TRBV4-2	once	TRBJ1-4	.	CASSPPGIVFELFF	TGTGCCAGCAGCCCCCCGGGAATTGTGTTCGAACTGTTTTTT
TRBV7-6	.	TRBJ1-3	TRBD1	CASSLLFGTASSGNTIYF	TGTGCCAGCAGCTTATTATTTGGGACAGCATCCTCTGGAAACACCATATATTTT
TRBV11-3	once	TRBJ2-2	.	CASNRGTGELFF	TGTGCCAGCAACCGGGGAACCGGGGAGCTGTTTTTT
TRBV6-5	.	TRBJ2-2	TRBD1	CASSYTDRGITGELFF	TGTGCCAGCAGTTACACGGACAGGGGGATCACCGGGGAGCTGTTTTTT
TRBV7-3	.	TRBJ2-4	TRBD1	CASSLVGGAAKNIQYF	TGTGCCAGCAGCTTGGTAGGGGGCGCAGCCAAAAACATTCAGTACTTC
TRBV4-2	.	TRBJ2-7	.	CASSQEGRETYEQYF	TGTGCCAGCAGCCAAGAAGGCAGGGAAACCTACGAGCAGTACTTC
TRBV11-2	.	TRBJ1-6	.	CASSFLLGVSYNSPLHF	TGTGCCAGCAGCTTCCTCCTCGGCGTGTCCTATAATTCACCCCTCCACTTT
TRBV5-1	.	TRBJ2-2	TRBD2	CASRPAGGGNTGELFF	TGCGCCAGCAGGCCAGCGGGAGGGGGTAACACCGGGGAGCTGTTTTTT
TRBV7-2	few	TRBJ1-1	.	CASSLVSSTNTEAFF	TGTGCCAGCAGCTTAGTATCCAGTACGAACACTGAAGCTTTCTTT
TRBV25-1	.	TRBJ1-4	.	CASSESGGLNEKLFF	TGTGCCAGCAGTGAATCGGGGGGGCTGAATGAAAAACTGTTTTTT
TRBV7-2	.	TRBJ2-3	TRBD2	CASSLGGGGDTQYF	TGTGCCAGCAGCTTAGGGGGCGGGGGGGATACGCAGTATTTT
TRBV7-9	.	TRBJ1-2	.	CASSLGRGSGYTF	TGTGCCAGCAGCTTAGGGAGGGGAAGTGGCTACACCTTC
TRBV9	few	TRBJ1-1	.	CASSPMNTEAFF	TGTGCCAGCAGCCCGATGAACACTGAAGCTTTCTTT
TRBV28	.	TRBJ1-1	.	CASSFVGVRANRLNTEAFF	TGTGCCAGCAGTTTCGTCGGCGTCAGGGCTAATAGGTTGAACACTGAAGCTTTTTTT
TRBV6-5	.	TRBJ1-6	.	CASSRRRETLHF	TGTGCCAGCAGTAGGAGGAGGGAGACCCTCCACTTT